What follows are 8 T cell receptor beta chains derived from one specimen sequenced in a study of T-cell reconstitution after alpha-beta-depleted transplantation in children. This sample's TCRbeta library carried unique molecular identifier barcodes. In TCRdb, the PCR reads were re-called with MiXCR into one record per CDR3 protein. The data show more than 300,000 distinct CDR3 sequences, around 16% seen once. The source material was PBMCs, mostly from graft donor cells, sampled 360 days after TCRalphabeta/CD19-depleted stem cell transplant. The receptors here all came from a male patient aged 2-15 years who had a stem cell transplant for acute lymphoblastic leukemia, so the T cells may come from the graft donor.

This clonotype was recorded many times. The V and J genes are TRBV20-1 and TRBJ2-5, with 8 nucleotides matching TRBD2. Germline loops: CDR1 DFQATT, CDR2 SNEGSKA (reference sequence). Trimming at V came to 3 bases and at J to 5 bases, leaving 5 bases not matched to a gene. The CDR3 spans 13 residues. CDR3 nucleotide sequence: TGCAGTGCTAGGAGCGGGAGAGGGGAGACCCAGTACTTC. Amino acids: CSARSGRGETQYF.

The chain uses TRBV6-5 and TRBJ2-7; tentatively, D is TRBD1 (5 bases). Trimming cost V 0 bases and J 4 bases, with 19 bases left between them. The CDR3 is 17 residues long. Germline assignment: CDR1 MNHEY and CDR2 SVGAGI. The CDR3 loop reads CASSYSTVTSLGYEQYF. CDR3 nucleotides: TGTGCCAGCAGTTACTCGACAGTTACTTCTCTTGGGTACGAGCAGTACTTC.

The V call is TRBV3-1, the J call TRBJ2-7; 8 bases are shared with TRBD2. Germline lookup yields CDR1 LGHDT and CDR2 YNNKEL (reference sequence). V trimming: 4 bases; J trimming: 2 bases; junction bases outside the gene matches: 7. This CDR3 is 15 amino acids long. CDR3 sequence: CASSPQREMPYEQYF. The CDR3 region has the DNA TGTGCCAGCAGCCCTCAGCGGGAGATGCCCTACGAGCAGTACTTC.

The chain couples TRBV29-1 to TRBJ2-3; D remains unclear. The germline gives CDR1 SQVTM, CDR2 ANQGSEA. Trimming removed 8 bases from V and 3 bases from J, with 0 bases in between. The CDR3 loop spans 8 amino acids. The CDR3 sequence is CSTDTQYF. The CDR3 nucleotides read TGCAGCACAGATACGCAGTATTTT.

At least ten counts were recorded for this clonotype. V is TRBV6-5 and J is TRBJ1-5; 7 bases map to TRBD1. V shed 2 bases, J shed 9 bases, and the junction held 7 bases outside the gene matches. Germline V gives CDR1 MNHEY, CDR2 SVGAGI. The CDR3 is 14 residues long. CDR3 amino acids: CASSYRTGLWPQHF. In nucleotides, the CDR3 is TGTGCCAGCAGTTACCGGACAGGACTGTGGCCCCAGCATTTT.

This rearrangement joins TRBV6-1 to TRBJ2-4; no firm D call. V lost 6 bases and J 0 bases, leaving 21 bases between the germline ends. Germline V gene lookup returns CDR1 MNHNS and CDR2 SASEGT. This CDR3 comprises 18 residues. For the CDR3, the DNA is TGTGCCAGCAGCCCCTGGCCGACTCAACTCCTAGCCAAAAACATTCAGTACTTC. It yields the protein CASSPWPTQLLAKNIQYF.

Comment on this clonotype: Germline is not matched at one junction end, which may reflect a read error. The V gene is TRBV12-3 or TRBV12-4, the J gene TRBJ2-1; 14 positions agree with TRBD2. The CDR3 has 19 amino acids. The CDR3 here is CASSSTLGTSGRPYNERFF. Written as DNA, the CDR3 is TGTGCCAGCAGTTCCACCCTCGGGACTAGCGGGAGACCTTACAATGAGCGGTTCTTC.

This clonotype came up a few times. V is TRBV4-1 and J is TRBJ2-5; D not certain. Germline CDR1 is MGHRA and CDR2 is YSYEKL. V shed 3 bases and J shed 0 bases, with 11 bases lying between them. This CDR3 has 15 amino acids. CDR3 coding DNA: TGCGCCAGCAGCCACAGTCGGCACTACCAAGAGACCCAGTACTTC. Residues: CASSHSRHYQETQYF.